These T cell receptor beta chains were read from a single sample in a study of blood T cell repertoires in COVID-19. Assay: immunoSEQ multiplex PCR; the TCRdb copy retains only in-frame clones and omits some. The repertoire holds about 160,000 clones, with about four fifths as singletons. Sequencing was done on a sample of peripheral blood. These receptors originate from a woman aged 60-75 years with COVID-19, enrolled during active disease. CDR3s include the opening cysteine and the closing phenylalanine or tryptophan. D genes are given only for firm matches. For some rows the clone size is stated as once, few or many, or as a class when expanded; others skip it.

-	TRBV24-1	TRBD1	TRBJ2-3	TGTGCCACCAGTGACCTCGTCCCGGGACAGGGGCCCACCCCAGATACGCAGTATTTT	CATSDLVPGQGPTPDTQYF
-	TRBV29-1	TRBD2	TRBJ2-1	TGCAGCGTTGTCGGCGGGGGGTCTAACAATGAGCAGTTCTTC	CSVVGGGSNNEQFF
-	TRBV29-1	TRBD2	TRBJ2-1	TGCAGCGTTGCCGGGACTAGGTCCTACAATGAGCAGTTCTTC	CSVAGTRSYNEQFF
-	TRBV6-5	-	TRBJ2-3	TGTGCCAGCAAAAAGATGGCGGGATCCACAGATACGCAGTATTTT	CASKKMAGSTDTQYF
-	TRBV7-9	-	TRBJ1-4	TGTGCCAGCAGCCCGTACAAAGGGGTGTGGGATGAAAAACTGTTTTTT	CASSPYKGVWDEKLFF
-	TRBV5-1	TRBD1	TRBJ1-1	TGCGCCAGCAGCTTGGCCTTATCAGCAGGGGGTGACACTGAAGCTTTCTTT	CASSLALSAGGDTEAFF
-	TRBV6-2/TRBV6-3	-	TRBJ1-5	TGTGCCAGCAGCAGCCCGGGAGGGTGGGTGGTTCAGCCCCAGCATTTT	CASSSPGGWVVQPQHF
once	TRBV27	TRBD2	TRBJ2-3	TGTGCCAGCAAGAGGCTAGCGGGGGACACAGATACGCAGTATTTT	CASKRLAGDTDTQYF
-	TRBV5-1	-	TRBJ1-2	TGCGCCAGCAGCTGGGGGGTCGGCTATGGCTACACCTTC	CASSWGVGYGYTF
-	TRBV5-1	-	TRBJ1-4	TGCGCCAGCAGCCCGGGTAGGGGTCGGGAAAAACTGTTTTTT	CASSPGRGREKLFF
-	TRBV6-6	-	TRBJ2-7	TGTGCCAGCAGTTACTCGATTCCGGGGGAAGGGCAGTACTTC	CASSYSIPGEGQYF
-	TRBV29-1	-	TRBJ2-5	TGCAGCGTTGAAGTGGCTCAACTAGAACAAGAGACCCAGTACTTC	CSVEVAQLEQETQYF
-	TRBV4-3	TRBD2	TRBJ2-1	TGCGCCAGCAGCCAAGATTGGAGCGGGAGTAATGAGCAGTTCTTC	CASSQDWSGSNEQFF
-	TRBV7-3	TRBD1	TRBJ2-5	TGTGCCAGCAGCTCACTACCGGGACAGAATCTCCAGTACTTC	CASSSLPGQNLQYF
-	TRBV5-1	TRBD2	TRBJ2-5	TGCGCCAGCAGCCCTCAACTAGCGGGAGTTGAGACCCAGTACTTC	CASSPQLAGVETQYF
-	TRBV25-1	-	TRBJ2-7	TGTGCCAGCAGTCGGCAGGGGGGAGGATACGAGCAGTACTTC	CASSRQGGGYEQYF
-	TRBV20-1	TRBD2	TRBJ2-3	TGCAGTGCTAGTATCAGACTAGCGGATAGCACAGATACGCAGTATTTT	CSASIRLADSTDTQYF
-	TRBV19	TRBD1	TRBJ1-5	TGTGCCAGTAGTGTCAACAGGGGACCTCAGCCCCAGCATTTT	CASSVNRGPQPQHF
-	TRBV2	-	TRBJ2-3	TGTGCCAGCGGGGCAGGCGAATCCACAGATACGCAGTATTTT	CASGAGESTDTQYF
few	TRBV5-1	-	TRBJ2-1	TGCGCCAGCAGCTTGGCCTCTCTTTCCTACAATGAGCAGTTCTTC	CASSLASLSYNEQFF
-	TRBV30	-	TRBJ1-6	TGTGCCTGGAGTGTTAAGGGACAATATAATTCACCCCTCCACTTT	CAWSVKGQYNSPLHF
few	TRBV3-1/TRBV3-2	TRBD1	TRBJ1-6	TGTGCCAGCAGCCCCTACACCCCTGCGCCGGGACAGGTCTTACCCCTCCACTTT	CASSPYTPAPGQVLPLHF
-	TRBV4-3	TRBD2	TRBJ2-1	TGCGCCAGCAGCCAAGAGCTAGCGGATTACAATGAGCAGTTCTTC	CASSQELADYNEQFF
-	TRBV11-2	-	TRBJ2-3	TGTGCCAGCAGCCCCCCGACAGGCACAGATACGCAGTATTTT	CASSPPTGTDTQYF
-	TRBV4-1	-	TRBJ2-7	TGCGCCAGCAGCCAGGAGGAGAGGTCTTACGAGCAGTACTTC	CASSQEERSYEQYF
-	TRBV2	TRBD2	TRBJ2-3	TGTGCCAGCACCGGACTAGCGGGAGGATACGGTACGCAGTATTTT	CASTGLAGGYGTQYF
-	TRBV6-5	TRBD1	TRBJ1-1	TGTGCCAGCAGAATACAGGGGACTTCGAACACTGAAGCTTTCTTT	CASRIQGTSNTEAFF
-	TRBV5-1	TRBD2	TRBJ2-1	TGCGCCAGCAGCACGTTAGGACTAGCGGCGAATGAGCAGTTCTTC	CASSTLGLAANEQFF
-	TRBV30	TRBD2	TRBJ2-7	TGTGCCTGGAGTGTATTTGCGGGAGGGCCATGGGAGCAGTACTTC	CAWSVFAGGPWEQYF
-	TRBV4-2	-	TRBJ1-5	TGTGCCAGCAGCCAAGAGGGAGACAATCAGCCCCAGCATTTT	CASSQEGDNQPQHF
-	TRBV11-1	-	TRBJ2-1	TGTGCCAGCAGCTTTAGCGGTCTCTACAATGAGCAGTTCTTC	CASSFSGLYNEQFF
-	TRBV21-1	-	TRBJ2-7	TGTGCCAGCAGCTGGGACGGGACTAGCGTGCCCGAGCAGTACTTC	CASSWDGTSVPEQYF